This TCR beta chain was sequenced during a study of vaccination effects on CD4 cells after COVID-19. Study-level information: All study participants received two doses of BNT162b2 or mRNA-1273 vaccine.

Expansion with viral peptide pools was applied to antigen-specific CD4+ T cells by the ViraFEST assay prior to sequencing. Culture lasted about 10 days before CD4+ T cell isolation. Vaccinated recipients, who were negative for nucleocapsid antibodies, had no history of SARS-CoV-2 infection. Whole-study results and caveats: In vaccinees who were healthy, merely 1 out of 255 vaccine-induced clones cross-reacted with common cold coronaviruses. At late timepoints after vaccination, vaccine- and infection-induced clones shrank markedly.

TCRdb keeps only in-frame clones here, not all; method: immunoSEQ multiplex PCR. The sample has 55,000 to 75,000 clones, around 77% seen once; the top ten hold 2.8%. The CDR3 loop spans 18 amino acids. V dropped 4 bases and J dropped 11 bases, with 26 bases sitting between them. Germline CDR1 reads KGHDR; CDR2 reads SFDVKD. This clone has more than one count but fewer than ten. The antigen is not known. The source was CD4+ T cells from PBMCs cultured with HCoV-NL63 spike peptides, collected before COVID-19 vaccination. The receptor comes from a human donor who received a COVID-19 vaccine. The chain employs TRBV24-1 and TRBJ1-6; D is undetermined. CDR3 protein: CATSDSTRRPPNGAPLHF. In DNA form, the CDR3 reads TGTGCCACCAGTGACTCGACGAGGCGGCCTCCAAATGGGGCACCCCTCCACTTT.